This TCR beta chain was retrieved from a study of shared clonotypes between healthy human individuals. Study at large: Per donor, three plates held CD4 naive cells, three held CD4 memory, two held CD8 naive and one held CD8 memory.

The germline gives CDR1 MNHEY, CDR2 SVGAGI. V shed 4 bases, J shed 3 bases, and the junction held 6 bases outside the gene matches. There are 15 residues in the CDR3. Here immunoSEQ multiplex PCR was the method, and the copy in TCRdb shows in-frame clones only, minus some. Altogether some 1,400,000 clones are present, approximately 97% being singletons, with the ten largest covering over 1%. This chain joins TRBV6-5 and TRBJ2-1, with 7 bases fitting TRBD2. This clonotype was sampled from a man under 40 in good health. Sequencing input: naive CD4+ T cells sorted from blood. The subset was: CD45RA+ positively selected. The CDR3 loop is CASSLRPSGYNEQFF. The CDR3 region has the DNA TGTGCCAGCAGTTTACGGCCTAGCGGCTACAATGAGCAGTTCTTC.